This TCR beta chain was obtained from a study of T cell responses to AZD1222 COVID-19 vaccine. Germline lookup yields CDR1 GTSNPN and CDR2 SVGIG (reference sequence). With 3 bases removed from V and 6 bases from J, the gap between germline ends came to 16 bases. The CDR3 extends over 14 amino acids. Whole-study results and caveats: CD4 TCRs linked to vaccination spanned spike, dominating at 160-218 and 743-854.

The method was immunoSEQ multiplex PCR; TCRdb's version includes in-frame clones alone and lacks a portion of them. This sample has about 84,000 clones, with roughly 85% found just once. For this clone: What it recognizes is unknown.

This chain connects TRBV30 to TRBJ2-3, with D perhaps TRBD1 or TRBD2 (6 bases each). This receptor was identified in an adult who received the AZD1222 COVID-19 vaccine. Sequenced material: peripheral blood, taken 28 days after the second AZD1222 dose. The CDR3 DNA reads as TGTGCCTGGAGGTCGGCCGGGGGCGTCGATACGCAGTATTTT. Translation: CAWRSAGGVDTQYF. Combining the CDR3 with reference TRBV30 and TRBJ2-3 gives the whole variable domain SQTIHQWPATLVQPVGSPLSLECTVEGTSNPNLYWYRQAAGRGLQLLFYSVGIGQISSEVPQNLSASRPQDRQFILSSKKLLLSDSGFYLCAWRSAGGVDTQYFGPGTRLTVL.